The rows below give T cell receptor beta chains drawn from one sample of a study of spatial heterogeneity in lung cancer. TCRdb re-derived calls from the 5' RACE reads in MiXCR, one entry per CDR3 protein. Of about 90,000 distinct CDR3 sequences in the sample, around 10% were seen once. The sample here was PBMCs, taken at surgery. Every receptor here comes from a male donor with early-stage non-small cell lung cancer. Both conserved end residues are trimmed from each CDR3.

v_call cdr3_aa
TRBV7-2 ASSINYGYT
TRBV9 ASSVGRGRESLH
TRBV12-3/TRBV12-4 ASRASGRAYNEQF
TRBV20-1 SARAVQGSYEQY
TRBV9 ASSVEARKGHEKLF
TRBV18 ASSPLPGGTDTQY
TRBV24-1 ATSDRDIPYEQY
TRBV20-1 SATKRGEYTGELF
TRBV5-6 ASSLGWTSADTQY
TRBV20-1 SARPGTSVYNEQF
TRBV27 ASSYGLAGVYEQY
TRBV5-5 ASSRQGSFDTEAF
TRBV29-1 SVTAFREQY
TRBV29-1 SVLNQETQY
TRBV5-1 ASSPQVGTDTQY
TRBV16 ASSHDHNQPRH
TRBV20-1 SARVSSGNKETQY
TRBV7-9 ASMTRVANTEAF
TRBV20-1 STGGRSGRTQY
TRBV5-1 ASSLNGRGTGELF
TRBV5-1 ASSQTDTQY
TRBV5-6 ASSLAHQETQY
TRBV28 ASSLLGRTNEQY
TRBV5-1 ASSLRAGGSADTQY
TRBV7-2 ASSPSGIDQPQH
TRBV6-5 ASRWGQGAYEQY
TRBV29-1 SVEPLAGGTDTQY
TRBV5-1 ASSLPSVNTEAF
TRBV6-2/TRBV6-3 ASSNAGRVGNQPQH
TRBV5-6 ASSLPGANYEQY
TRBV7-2 ASSYAGERGYT
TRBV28 ASSLQGARGNTIY
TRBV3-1 ASSPRGFGDTQY
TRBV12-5 ASRTGRLNTEAF
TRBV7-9 ASSLGEESLH
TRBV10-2 ASSEDSGREETQY
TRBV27 ASSGTKGNFYGYT
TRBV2 ASSLADEQF
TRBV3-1 ASSQVGSNEKLF
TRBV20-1 SARDRPLGLAGGPGNEQF
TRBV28 ASSSTASGISYEQY
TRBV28 ASPGPGPLGNTIY